These T cell receptor beta chains were read from a single sample in a study of blood T cell repertoires in COVID-19. The table came from immunoSEQ multiplex PCR; TCRdb's copy has only in-frame clones and leaves some out. The data contain roughly 200,000 clones, 75% to 90% of them singletons. Specimen: peripheral blood. Receptors were obtained from a woman aged 55 to 70 with acute or convalescent COVID-19. Both conserved end residues are trimmed from each CDR3. The order of the fields is V gene, CDR3 length, J gene, CDR3 protein.

TRBV7-2	13	TRBJ1-2	ASSSGQGAYYGYT
TRBV6-5	13	TRBJ2-1	ASSLGTSGSNEQF
TRBV4-2	15	TRBJ2-1	ASSQREGTGGHNEQF
TRBV10-2	11	TRBJ1-2	ASRAGINYGYT
TRBV7-7	14	TRBJ2-3	ASSFKTSGPFNTQY
TRBV19	13	TRBJ2-1	ASSIDGQLYNEQF
TRBV30	16	TRBJ1-1	ALAGVGSGSHMNTEAF
TRBV28	12	TRBJ1-1	ASSLIQGNTEAF
TRBV4-1	14	TRBJ2-2	ASSQVLLAFTGELF
TRBV18	16	TRBJ2-1	ASSPDFGASSSYNEQF
TRBV3-1/TRBV3-2	17	TRBJ2-1	ASSQNLAGGPSRYNEQF
TRBV19	10	TRBJ1-2	ASSGTGGGYT
TRBV6-1	12	TRBJ1-1	ASSEGGGRTEAF
TRBV2	12	TRBJ2-7	ASRFRGSSYEQY